This T cell receptor beta chain was identified in a study of T-cell memory formation after mild COVID-19. Study at large: The two donors had largely donor-specific TCR clusters. General observations from the study: Contracting CD8+ clones were enriched in EMRA, CD4+ mainly in CM and EM.

This clonotype appeared a few times. Its target is unknown. The CDR3 has 13 residues. Germline V lookup: CDR1 LNHNV, CDR2 YYDKDF (reference sequence). The V end was cut by 0 bases, the J end by 9 bases, with 8 bases between. Using its own MiXCR run on the 5' RACE reads, TCRdb lists one record per CDR3 protein. The sample lists 40,000 to 60,000 distinct CDR3 sequences; less than 35% were seen once. Sequencing input: PBMCs or a T cell subset sorted from them (not recorded which). The origin of this receptor is a young man who had mild COVID-19 (a few samples of this study predate the infection). Cell type and time point are not known. The chain employs TRBV15 and TRBJ2-2, with unresolved D. The chain's CDR3 is CATSRDSVRELFF. In DNA form, the CDR3 reads TGTGCCACCAGCAGAGACTCGGTCCGGGAGCTGTTTTTT.